A single sample is the source of the 29 T cell receptor beta chains below, sequenced in a study of control samples from healthy donors and cancer patients. Method: immunoSEQ multiplex PCR; TCRdb's copy keeps in-frame clones and lacks some. The table records about 170,000 clones, about nine tenths of them present only once. Sequenced material: blood. These receptors were taken from a woman under 40 in good health.

J is TRBJ2-3 and V is TRBV5-1, with D maybe TRBD1 (6 bases). V lost 3 bases to trimming and J lost 5 bases, with 13 bases between them. This CDR3 contains 14 residues. Germline V lookup: CDR1 SGHRS, CDR2 YFSETQ. The CDR3 coding sequence is TGCGCCAGCAGCTCCGACAGGTACGGAGATACGCAGTATTTT. It yields the protein CASSSDRYGDTQYF.

The table lists this clone with a count of one. The chain couples TRBV12-3 or TRBV12-4 to TRBJ1-2; D gene ambiguous. Trimming removed 6 bases at V and 0 bases at J, with 5 bases between. This CDR3 has 12 amino acids. The CDR3, as DNA: TGTGCCAGCAGAGGAACTAACTATGGCTACACCTTC. As protein: CASRGTNYGYTF.

The V gene is TRBV11-2, the J gene TRBJ1-2, with D possibly being TRBD1 (5 bases). In germline, CDR1 is SGHAT, CDR2 FQNNGV. CDR3 length: 12 amino acids. V lost 3 bases and J 4 bases, leaving 6 bases between the germline ends. The CDR3 region is CASSFRAYGYTF. The CDR3 DNA reads TGTGCCAGCAGCTTCAGGGCCTATGGCTACACCTTC.

This clone was detected once. The V gene is TRBV7-3, the J gene TRBJ2-1; the match to TRBD1 covers 10 bases. CDR1 and CDR2 (germline): SGHTA, FQGTGA. The CDR3 totals 15 residues. V shed 3 bases and J 3 bases; nucleotides not matched to a gene: 2. This chain's CDR3 is CASSLTGGNYNEQFF. CDR3 DNA sequence: TGTGCCAGCAGCTTGACAGGGGGCAACTACAATGAGCAGTTCTTC.

This sequence joins TRBV7-3 and TRBJ2-7, with a weak D call TRBD2 (6 bases). The V end lost 3 bases, the J end lost 3 bases, and 9 bases lay between the germline ends. Germline assignment: CDR1 SGHTA and CDR2 FQGTGA. The CDR3 covers 13 residues. CDR3 residues: CASSFGGNYEQYF. DNA of the CDR3: TGTGCCAGCAGCTTTGGGGGGAACTACGAGCAGTACTTC.

The chain employs TRBV6-6 and TRBJ2-3, with D possibly matching TRBD1 (6 bases). V lost 2 bases and J 2 bases, leaving 8 bases between the germline ends. This CDR3 contains 14 residues. CDR1 MNHNY and CDR2 SVGAGI come from the germline V gene (reference sequence). Here the CDR3 reads CASSYGQSTDTQYF. The DNA of the CDR3 is TGTGCCAGCAGTTACGGACAGTCCACAGATACGCAGTATTTT.

The chain recombines TRBV2 with TRBJ1-1; D is undetermined. Looked up from germline, CDR1 is SNHLY and CDR2 is FYNNEI. The CDR3 has 14 amino acids. Trimming cost V 3 bases and J 1 base, with 9 bases left between them. CDR3 protein: CASSDWRENTEAFF. CDR3 DNA sequence: TGTGCCAGCAGTGATTGGCGGGAGAACACTGAAGCTTTCTTT.

The chain is built from TRBV5-1 and TRBJ1-1; D uncertain. Germline loops: CDR1 SGHRS, CDR2 YFSETQ. The CDR3 consists of 14 residues. V lost 0 bases, J lost 2 bases, and 8 bases lay in between. The CDR3: CASSLARVNTEAFF. The CDR3 region has the DNA TGCGCCAGCAGCTTGGCTAGGGTTAACACTGAAGCTTTCTTT.

The chain joins TRBV5-1 to TRBJ1-6; D call uncertain. Trimming shortened V by 0 bases and J by 8 bases, and 6 bases separated the two germline ends. The germline CDR1 and CDR2 sequences are SGHRS and YFSETQ. The CDR3 covers 13 residues. This CDR3 is CASSLDGDSPLHF. As DNA, the CDR3 is TGCGCCAGCAGCTTGGACGGGGATTCACCCCTCCACTTT. The full variable domain, its missing parts supplied by reference TRBV5-1 and TRBJ1-6, is KAGVTQTPRYLIKTRGQQVTLSCSPISGHRSVSWYQQTPGQGLQFLFEYFSETQRNKGNFPGRFSGRQFSNSRSEMNVSTLELGDSALYLCASSLDGDSPLHFGNGTRLTVT.

V usage is TRBV4-1 and J usage is TRBJ1-1; 7 nucleotides align to TRBD1. The CDR3 sequence is 17 residues long. Germline V CDR1 and CDR2: MGHRA, YSYEKL. Trimming cost V 0 bases and J 0 bases; bases outside gene matches: 7. CDR3 DNA: TGCGCCAGCAGCCAAGAAGGGGGCGCGACTCTGAACACTGAAGCTTTCTTT. Protein: CASSQEGGATLNTEAFF.

The J gene is TRBJ2-2, the V gene TRBV5-1, with D possibly being TRBD1 (6 bases). Trimming pared 0 bases from V and 2 bases from J, leaving 8 bases between. The V gene's germline CDR1 is SGHRS and CDR2 YFSETQ. The CDR3 is 15 amino acids. CDR3 nucleotide sequence: TGCGCCAGCAGCTTGGTAGGGGGTAACACCGGGGAGCTGTTTTTT. Encoded protein: CASSLVGGNTGELFF.

The V gene is TRBV11-2, the J gene TRBJ2-1; 7 bases are shared with TRBD2. The CDR3 loop spans 13 amino acids. V lost 1 base, J lost 9 bases, and 3 bases stayed unmatched. Germline values: CDR1 SGHAT, CDR2 FQNNGV. The CDR3 sequence is CASSLGTRGEQFF. CDR3 sequence (DNA): TGTGCCAGCAGCTTAGGGACTAGGGGTGAGCAGTTCTTC.

The V and J genes are TRBV7-3 and TRBJ1-2; D unclear. The CDR3 covers 14 residues. The V end lost 0 bases, the J end lost 4 bases, and 9 bases lay between the germline ends. Per the germline V gene, CDR1 is SGHTA and CDR2 is FQGTGA. The CDR3 region is CASSLTGSAYGYTF. DNA of the CDR3: TGTGCCAGCAGCTTAACCGGGAGCGCCTATGGCTACACCTTC. The full variable domain, with the rest looked up from reference TRBV7-3 and TRBJ1-2, is GAGVSQTPSNKVTEKGKYVELRCDPISGHTALYWYRQSLGQGPEFLIYFQGTGAADDSGLPNDRFFAVRPEGSVSTLKIQRTERGDSAVYLCASSLTGSAYGYTFGSGTRLTVV.

The chain couples TRBV24-1 to TRBJ2-2, with a tentative D call TRBD1 (6 bases). Between the trimmed V and J ends, which lost 3 bases and 0 bases, there was a span of 13 bases. CDR3 length: 17 amino acids. CDR1 is KGHDR, CDR2 SFDVKD, per germline. CDR3 sequence reads: CATSDPGQRSNTGELFF. CDR3 DNA: TGTGCCACCAGTGATCCAGGACAGAGATCGAACACCGGGGAGCTGTTTTTT.

The V gene is TRBV30, the J gene TRBJ2-1; D gene unclear. There are 10 residues in the CDR3. V lost 3 bases and J lost 8, with 5 bases in between. Per germline, CDR1 GTSNPN and CDR2 SVGIG (reference sequence). The CDR3 DNA is TGTGCCTGGAGCCGCTATGAGCAGTTCTTC. As protein: CAWSRYEQFF.

The chain combines TRBV19 with TRBJ2-2; TRBD1 matches at 7 bases. The CDR3 consists of 16 residues. The germline V gene encodes CDR1 LNHDA and CDR2 SQIVND (reference sequence). The V gene end was trimmed by 2 bases and the J gene end by 1 base; junction bases not matched to a gene: 4. The CDR3 is CASSIPDRVNTGELFF. DNA of the CDR3: TGTGCCAGTAGTATACCCGACAGGGTGAACACCGGGGAGCTGTTTTTT.

The chain carries TRBV27 and TRBJ2-7, with 13 bases lining up with TRBD2. CDR3 length: 17 amino acids. The germline gives CDR1 MNHEY, CDR2 SMNVEV (reference sequence). V lost 2 bases to trimming and J lost 4 bases; unmatched junction nucleotides: 8. The CDR3 here is CASSLDLVLAGGYEQYF. DNA for the CDR3: TGTGCCAGCAGTTTAGATCTCGTACTAGCGGGAGGGTACGAGCAGTACTTC.

V is TRBV5-1 and J is TRBJ1-3; 9 bases match TRBD1. V lost 6 bases to trimming and J lost 0 bases; unmatched junction nucleotides: 7. The CDR3 spans 16 residues. Per the germline V gene, CDR1 is SGHRS and CDR2 is YFSETQ. The CDR3 coding sequence is TGCGCCAGCACCCCGGGACAGGGTGTCTCTGGAAACACCATATATTTT. Its translation is CASTPGQGVSGNTIYF.

The chain uses TRBV13 and TRBJ2-4; no clear D gene. Looked up from germline, CDR1 is PRHDT and CDR2 is FYEKMQ (reference sequence). This CDR3 is built from 15 residues. V was pared by 3 bases and J by 0 bases, with 9 bases between. The CDR3 sequence is CASSFSPLAKNIQYF. In nucleotides, the CDR3 is TGTGCCAGCAGCTTTTCCCCACTAGCCAAAAACATTCAGTACTTC.

The sample holds a few counts of this clone. The V call is TRBV10-1, the J call TRBJ2-1; D is perhaps TRBD2 (7 bases). V shed 2 bases and J shed 3 bases, with 11 bases lying between them. CDR3 size: 15 residues. The germline CDR1 and CDR2 sequences are WNHNN and SYGVQD (reference sequence). The CDR3 nucleotides are TGCGCCAGCAGTGAGGAGGGGGGGGGCTACAATGAGCAGTTCTTC. Its protein product is CASSEEGGGYNEQFF.

Points on this clone: The sample carries other DNA sequences with the same CDR3. V is TRBV24-1 and J is TRBJ1-3; D call uncertain. V lost 0 bases and J lost 4, with 3 bases in between. This CDR3 spans 13 amino acids. CDR1 is KGHDR and CDR2 is SFDVKD in the germline V gene. The DNA for the CDR3 is TGTGCCACCAGTGATTTGAGGGGAAACACCATATATTTT. Encoded protein: CATSDLRGNTIYF.

This chain connects TRBV19 to TRBJ1-1; a possible D gene is TRBD1 (5 bases). V was cut by 6 bases and J by 1 base, with 18 bases left in between. The CDR3 consists of 16 residues. Germline lookup yields CDR1 LNHDA and CDR2 SQIVND (reference sequence). CDR3 sequence: CASSNSGTASNTEAFF. CDR3 nucleotide sequence: TGTGCCAGTAGCAATTCCGGGACGGCTTCGAACACTGAAGCTTTCTTT.

The chain links TRBV6-4 to TRBJ2-1, with a possible D match to TRBD2 (6 bases). Germline V CDR1 and CDR2: MRHNA, SNTAGT. The CDR3 spans 14 residues. Trimming took 4 bases from V and 2 from J, leaving 9 bases between them. The DNA of the CDR3 is TGTGCCAGCAGTGCCGGGACTGCCTACAATGAGCAGTTCTTC. Amino acid sequence: CASSAGTAYNEQFF.

This chain joins TRBV30 and TRBJ2-2; D unclear. The CDR3 length is 13 residues. With 5 bases removed from V and 4 bases from J, the gap between germline ends came to 11 bases. The germline V gene has CDR1 GTSNPN and CDR2 SVGIG (reference sequence). As DNA, the CDR3 is TGTGCCTGGCGCCGGGCCCTCACCGGGGAGCTGTTTTTT. Translation gives CAWRRALTGELFF.

This clone was seen just once. The V call is TRBV11-2, the J call TRBJ1-6; D perhaps matches TRBD1 (5 bases). This CDR3 has 16 residues. Deletions cut 6 bases from V and 0 bases from J, with 12 bases between. CDR1 SGHAT and CDR2 FQNNGV come from the germline V gene. CDR3 protein: CASSPRQSSYNSPLHF. For the CDR3, the DNA is TGTGCCAGCAGTCCCAGACAGAGCTCCTATAATTCACCCCTCCACTTT.

This chain joins TRBV6-2 or TRBV6-3 and TRBJ2-5, with D unclear. This CDR3 spans 13 amino acids. Trimming shortened V by 4 bases and J by 3 bases, and 9 bases separated the two germline ends. Germline CDR1 reads MNHEY; CDR2 reads SVGEGT. CDR3 protein: CASSSRAEETQYF. DNA of the CDR3: TGTGCCAGCAGTTCCCGGGCCGAAGAGACCCAGTACTTC.

The V call is TRBV5-4, the J call TRBJ2-3, with TRBD1 matching 8 bases. This CDR3 contains 16 residues. In germline, CDR1 is SGHNT, CDR2 YYREEE (reference sequence). J was trimmed by 3 bases and V by 0 bases; bases with no gene match: 6. Here the CDR3 DNA reads TGTGCCAGCAGCTTGGGAGCAGGGGGCGGAACAGATACGCAGTATTTT. Translating gives CASSLGAGGGTDTQYF.

The J gene is TRBJ2-1, the V gene TRBV21-1. TRBV21-1 is a pseudogene. CDR3 size: 9 residues. The CDR3 spells CASMNEQFF. The CDR3 coding sequence is TGTGCCAGCATGAATGAGCAGTTCTTC.

The V and J genes are TRBV7-9 and TRBJ2-1; 8 bases fit TRBD2. With 5 bases clipped from V and 0 bases from J, the junction kept 3 bases outside the gene matches. Germline V CDR1 and CDR2: SEHNR, FQNEAQ (reference sequence). This CDR3 spans 15 amino acids. CDR3 DNA: TGTGCCAGCAGCAGAAGCGGGAGCTCCTACAATGAGCAGTTCTTC. Translation gives CASSRSGSSYNEQFF.